These 14 T cell receptor beta chains originate from one sample sequenced in a study of cytomegalovirus exposure and HLA in healthy donors. Primers for the PCR totalled 60 Vbeta and 13 Jbeta. The protocol was immunoSEQ multiplex PCR, while the TCRdb copy is restricted to in-frame clones and leaves out a portion. The table lists about 190,000 clones, 80% to 85% of them singletons, with less than 0.85% in the top ten. The source material was PBMCs. These receptor sequences come from a woman aged 18-29 years in good health and CMV-seronegative.

Remarks on this clone: The same CDR3 arises from other DNA sequences in this sample as well. The rearrangement links TRBV27 to TRBJ2-3, with a possible D match to TRBD1 (6 bases). This CDR3 has 14 amino acids. V lost 3 bases and J 1 base, leaving 8 bases between the germline ends. Germline loops: CDR1 MNHEY, CDR2 SMNVEV (reference sequence). CDR3 sequence (DNA): TGTGCCAGCAGTTTGGGACAAGGCACAGATACGCAGTATTTT. Its translation: CASSLGQGTDTQYF.

This rearrangement joins TRBV19 to TRBJ1-1; D unclear. V shed 11 bases and J shed 5 bases, with 18 bases lying between them. The germline CDR1 and CDR2 sequences are LNHDA and SQIVND (reference sequence). The CDR3 is made up of 13 amino acids. CDR3 sequence (DNA): TGTGCCGCTTCACCATCAGGATGGACTGAAGCTTTCTTT. Encoded protein: CAASPSGWTEAFF.

The rearrangement links TRBV27 to TRBJ2-1; 10 nucleotides agree with TRBD2. The ends lost 5 bases at V and 4 bases at J; junction bases unmatched: 2. Germline CDR1 and CDR2: MNHEY and SMNVEV (reference sequence). This CDR3 comprises 14 residues. CDR3 sequence reads: CASSKREGYNEQFF. For the CDR3, the DNA is TGTGCCAGCAGTAAGCGGGAGGGGTACAATGAGCAGTTCTTC.

This chain joins TRBV5-1 and TRBJ1-1; D call uncertain. CDR3 length: 16 residues. Germline V gives CDR1 SGHRS, CDR2 YFSETQ. V was trimmed by 0 bases and J by 4 bases, leaving 16 bases between them. CDR3 region: CASSLDQTIAGTEAFF. The CDR3 coding sequence is TGCGCCAGCAGCTTGGACCAGACGATCGCGGGCACTGAAGCTTTCTTT.

In its sample, this clone was seen once. The chain carries TRBV6-6 and TRBJ2-2; 8 bases match TRBD2. The CDR3 contains 15 residues. V shed 7 bases, J shed 6 bases, and the junction held 10 bases outside the gene matches. CDR1 and CDR2 from the germline V gene are MNHNY and SVGAGI (reference sequence). The CDR3 nucleotides are TGTGCCAGCAACCAGGAGGGGACTAGTTCCGGGGAGCTGTTTTTT. Its protein is CASNQEGTSSGELFF.

This clone showed up just a few times. The V gene is TRBV5-5, the J gene TRBJ2-3; 8 nucleotides line up with TRBD1. CDR1 is SGHKS and CDR2 is YYEKEE in the germline V gene (reference sequence). V gave up 0 bases and J gave up 5 bases; unmatched junction bases: 5. CDR3 length: 15 residues. The CDR3 reads CASSLAPGQVDTQYF. The CDR3 DNA follows: TGTGCCAGCAGCTTGGCCCCGGGACAGGTAGATACGCAGTATTTT.

The genes are TRBV5-1 and TRBJ2-1; 12 bases are shared with TRBD2. The length of the CDR3 is 18 residues. V was pared by 7 bases and J by 7 bases, with 18 bases of the junction left unmatched. CDR1 and CDR2 (germline): SGHRS, YFSETQ. This CDR3 is CASHSHPSGGAPMNEQFF. CDR3 sequence (DNA): TGCGCCAGCCATAGTCACCCTAGCGGGGGGGCCCCTATGAATGAGCAGTTCTTC.

The gene calls are TRBV11-3 and TRBJ2-7, with D perhaps TRBD2 (6 bases). The germline V gene has CDR1 SGHNT and CDR2 YENEEA. This CDR3 is 17 amino acids long. Trimming cost V 4 bases and J 0 bases, with 19 bases left between them. The CDR3 nucleotides read TGTGCCAGCAGCTACGCCTGGGGAGGCCCCTCCTCCTACGAGCAGTACTTC. Translated: CASSYAWGGPSSYEQYF. Drawing the rest from reference TRBV11-3 and TRBJ2-7, the complete variable domain is EAGVVQSPRYKIIEKKQPVAFWCNPISGHNTLYWYLQNLGQGPELLIRYENEEAVDDSQLPKDRFSAERLKGVDSTLKIQPAELGDSAVYLCASSYAWGGPSSYEQYFGPGTRLTVT.

In DNA, the CDR3 is TGTGCCAGTGGGACTAGGTCCTACGAGCAGTACTTC. Protein: CASGTRSYEQYF. V and J are TRBV5-5 and TRBJ2-7; 8 nucleotides align to TRBD2. This CDR3 region has 12 residues. CDR1 is SGHKS and CDR2 is YYEKEE in the germline V gene (reference sequence). V lost 8 bases and J lost 1; bases outside the gene matches: 2.

V is TRBV6-5 and J is TRBJ2-2, with a possible D match to TRBD2 (5 bases). CDR3 length: 14 residues. Germline assignment: CDR1 MNHEY and CDR2 SVGAGI. V lost 7 bases to trimming and J lost 4 bases, with 13 bases between them. DNA of the CDR3: TGTGCCAGCATAGCGCAGCGTTTCACCGGGGAGCTGTTTTTT. As protein: CASIAQRFTGELFF.

The chain joins TRBV6-5 to TRBJ2-3, with a weak D call TRBD1 (6 bases). Germline values: CDR1 MNHEY, CDR2 SVGAGI. Trimming stripped 4 bases from V and 3 bases from J, with 17 bases between. This CDR3 is 16 amino acids long. The CDR3 region is CASSFNLGHKTDTQYF. CDR3 bases: TGTGCCAGCAGTTTTAACCTGGGACACAAGACAGATACGCAGTATTTT.

The chain joins TRBV27 to TRBJ1-1; 7 bases map to TRBD1. This CDR3 spans 14 amino acids. V dropped 4 bases and J dropped 3; count of bases not matched to a gene: 5. Per germline, CDR1 MNHEY and CDR2 SMNVEV (reference sequence). CDR3: CASSYSTGDTEAFF. The CDR3 DNA is TGTGCCAGCAGTTATAGTACAGGGGACACTGAAGCTTTCTTT.

The V and J genes are TRBV27 and TRBJ1-6, with 9 nucleotides matching TRBD1. Per germline, CDR1 MNHEY and CDR2 SMNVEV (reference sequence). Germline trimming cut 4 bases from V and 8 bases from J; bases unmatched to any gene: 9. This CDR3 comprises 16 residues. In DNA, the CDR3 is TGTGCCAGCAGTTACGGCCGGGACAGGGTATATTCACCCCTCCACTTT. As protein: CASSYGRDRVYSPLHF.

The chain recombines TRBV20-1 with TRBJ1-1, with D uncertain. Germline CDR1 and CDR2: DFQATT and SNEGSKA (reference sequence). Trimming shortened V by 5 bases and J by 7 bases, and 11 bases separated the two germline ends. This CDR3 is 11 amino acids long. The CDR3 DNA sequence: TGCAGTGCTCCTAGTAGGTATGAAGCTTTCTTT. As protein: CSAPSRYEAFF.